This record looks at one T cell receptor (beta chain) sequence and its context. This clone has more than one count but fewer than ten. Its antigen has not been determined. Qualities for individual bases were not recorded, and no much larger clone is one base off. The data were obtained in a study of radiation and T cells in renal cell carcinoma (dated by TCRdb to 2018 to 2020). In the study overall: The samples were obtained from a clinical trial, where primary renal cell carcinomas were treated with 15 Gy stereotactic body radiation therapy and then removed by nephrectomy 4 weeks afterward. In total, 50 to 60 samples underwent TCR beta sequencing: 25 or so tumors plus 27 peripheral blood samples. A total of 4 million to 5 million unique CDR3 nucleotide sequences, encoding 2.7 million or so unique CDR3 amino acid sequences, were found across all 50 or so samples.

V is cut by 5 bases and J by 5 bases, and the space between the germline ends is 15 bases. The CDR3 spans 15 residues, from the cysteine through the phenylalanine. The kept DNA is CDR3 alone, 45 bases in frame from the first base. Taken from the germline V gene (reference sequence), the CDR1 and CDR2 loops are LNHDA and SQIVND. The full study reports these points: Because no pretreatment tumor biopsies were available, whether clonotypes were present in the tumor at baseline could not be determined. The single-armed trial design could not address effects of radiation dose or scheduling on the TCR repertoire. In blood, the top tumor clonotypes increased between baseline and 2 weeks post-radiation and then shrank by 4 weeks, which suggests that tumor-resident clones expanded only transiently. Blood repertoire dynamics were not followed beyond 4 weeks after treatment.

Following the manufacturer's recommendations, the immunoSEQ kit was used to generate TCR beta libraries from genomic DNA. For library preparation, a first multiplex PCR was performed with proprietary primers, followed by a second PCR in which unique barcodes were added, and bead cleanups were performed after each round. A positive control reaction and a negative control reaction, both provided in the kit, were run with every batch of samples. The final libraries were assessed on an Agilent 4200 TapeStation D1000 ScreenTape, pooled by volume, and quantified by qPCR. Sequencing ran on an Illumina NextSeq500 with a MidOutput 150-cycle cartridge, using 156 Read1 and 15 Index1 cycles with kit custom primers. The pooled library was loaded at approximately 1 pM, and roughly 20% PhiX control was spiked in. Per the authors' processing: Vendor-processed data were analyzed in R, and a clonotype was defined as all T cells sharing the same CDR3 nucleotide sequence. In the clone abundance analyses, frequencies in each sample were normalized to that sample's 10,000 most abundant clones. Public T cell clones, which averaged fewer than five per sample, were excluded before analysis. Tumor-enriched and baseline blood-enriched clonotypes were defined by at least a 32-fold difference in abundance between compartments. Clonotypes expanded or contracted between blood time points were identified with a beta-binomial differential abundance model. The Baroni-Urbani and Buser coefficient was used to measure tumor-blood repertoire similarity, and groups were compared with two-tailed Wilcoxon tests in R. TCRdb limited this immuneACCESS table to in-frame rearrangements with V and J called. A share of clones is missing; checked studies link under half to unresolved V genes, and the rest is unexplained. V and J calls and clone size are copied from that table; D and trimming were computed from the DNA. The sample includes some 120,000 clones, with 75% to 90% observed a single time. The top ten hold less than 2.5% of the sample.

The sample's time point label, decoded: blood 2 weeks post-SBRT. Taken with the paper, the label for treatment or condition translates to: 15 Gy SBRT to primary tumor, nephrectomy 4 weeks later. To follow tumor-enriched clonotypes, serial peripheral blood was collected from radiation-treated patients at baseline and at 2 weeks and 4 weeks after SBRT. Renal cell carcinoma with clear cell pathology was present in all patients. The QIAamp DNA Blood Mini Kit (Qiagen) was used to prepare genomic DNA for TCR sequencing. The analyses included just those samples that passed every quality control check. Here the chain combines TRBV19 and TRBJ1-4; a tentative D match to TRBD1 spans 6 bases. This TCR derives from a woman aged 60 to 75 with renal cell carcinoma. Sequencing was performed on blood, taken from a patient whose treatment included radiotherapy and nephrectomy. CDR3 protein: CASSLGQTSNEKLFF. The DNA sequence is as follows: TGTGCCAGTAGTCTCGGACAGACTTCCAATGAAAAACTGTTTTTT.